The 6 T cell receptor beta chains reported below all come from one sample, sequenced in a study of CD8 T cells in Susac syndrome. An input of roughly 0.5 to 1 ug of RNA was subjected to reverse transcription using random hexamers. One entry per CDR3 protein, called by TCRdb with MiXCR from the immunoSEQ multiplex PCR reads. The table shows about 130,000 distinct CDR3 sequences, with approximately 95% occurring only once. The specimen sequenced was CD8+ T cells from PBMCs. The receptors stem from a human donor with Susac syndrome.

V and J are TRBV20-1 and TRBJ2-1; D not certain. Trimming cost V 6 bases and J 6 bases, with 9 bases left between them. The CDR3 covers 11 residues. CDR1 and CDR2 from the germline V gene are DFQATT and SNEGSKA (reference sequence). The CDR3 protein is CSARIINEQFF. In nucleotides, the CDR3 is TGCAGTGCCCGTATTATCAATGAGCAGTTCTTC.

The chain uses TRBV5-1 and TRBJ2-5; perhaps TRBD1 as D (5 bases). CDR3 length: 15 residues. Germline-derived CDR1 and CDR2 are SGHRS and YFSETQ. Deletions cut 2 bases from V and 2 bases from J, with 13 bases between. The DNA for the CDR3 is TGCGCCAGCAGCTTCGGCAGGGTGGGTCAAGAGACCCAGTACTTC. This translates into CASSFGRVGQETQYF.

This clonotype is a singleton in its sample. The V call is TRBV15, the J call TRBJ2-1, with TRBD2 as a possible D gene (6 bases). CDR1 and CDR2 from the germline V gene are LNHNV and YYDKDF (reference sequence). V shed 0 bases and J shed 7 bases, with 19 bases lying between them. The length of the CDR3 is 17 residues. The CDR3 sequence is CATSRDNGPGAMNEQFF. The CDR3 DNA is TGTGCCACCAGCAGAGATAATGGGCCGGGAGCTATGAATGAGCAGTTCTTC.

The chain uses TRBV13 and TRBJ2-2; 7 nucleotides match TRBD2. V was clipped by 1 base and J by 6 bases; unmatched bases: 14. Germline CDR1 is PRHDT and CDR2 is FYEKMQ (reference sequence). The CDR3 runs to 18 residues. The CDR3 DNA follows: TGTGCCAGCAGCTTAGTATCAGGGCGCGGGAGTCGGGCCGGGGAGCTGTTTTTT. Amino acid sequence: CASSLVSGRGSRAGELFF.

The chain carries TRBV12-3 or TRBV12-4 and TRBJ2-7; TRBD2 aligns across 9 bases. Germline trimming cut 5 bases from V and 2 bases from J; bases unmatched to any gene: 4. This CDR3 comprises 14 residues. As DNA, the CDR3 is TGTGCCAGCAGTCCGATAGCGGGAGCCTACGAGCAGTACTTC. This gives the protein CASSPIAGAYEQYF.

V is TRBV27 and J is TRBJ1-2; TRBD1 aligns across 7 bases. Germline trimming cut 5 bases from V and 0 bases from J; bases unmatched to any gene: 3. The CDR3 extends over 14 amino acids. Germline CDR1 and CDR2: MNHEY and SMNVEV (reference sequence). The CDR3 reads CASSVDRANYGYTF. CDR3 DNA: TGTGCCAGCAGTGTCGACAGGGCTAACTATGGCTACACCTTC.